The 22 T cell receptor beta chains given below trace back to one sample, sequenced in a study of shared clonotypes between healthy human individuals. Sequencing used immunoSEQ multiplex PCR; TCRdb keeps in-frame clones, though not all of them. The data show approximately 500,000 clones, approximately 95% seen once. Material for sequencing was naive CD4+ T cells sorted from blood. The subset: CD45RA+ positively selected. All receptors come from a woman aged 25 to 39 in good health.

The V gene is TRBV28, the J gene TRBJ2-7; D is perhaps TRBD2 (6 bases). The germline CDR1 and CDR2 sequences are MDHEN and SYDVKM. The CDR3 consists of 13 residues. Trimming pared 10 bases from V and 5 bases from J, leaving 18 bases between. CDR3 in amino acids: CATGGIPDDEQYF. The CDR3, as DNA: TGTGCCACTGGGGGGATTCCCGATGACGAGCAGTACTTC.

The chain couples TRBV18 to TRBJ2-1; 11 bases are shared with TRBD2. The germline V gene has CDR1 KGHSH and CDR2 LQKENI. The V segment lost 3 bases and the J segment 4 bases; nucleotides outside the gene matches: 8. The CDR3 runs to 17 residues. For the CDR3, the DNA is TGTGCCAGCTCACCTCCAGGGGGGACTAGCGGTTACAATGAGCAGTTCTTC. This translates into CASSPPGGTSGYNEQFF.

J is TRBJ2-7 and V is TRBV5-1, with 8 bases identical to TRBD1. V lost 4 bases and J lost 4; bases outside the gene matches: 7. The CDR3 sequence is 14 residues long. Germline CDR1 SGHRS, CDR2 YFSETQ. The CDR3 DNA reads as TGCGCCAGCAGCCGATGGACAGGGCAGTACGAGCAGTACTTC. Amino acids: CASSRWTGQYEQYF.

The chain couples TRBV4-2 to TRBJ1-5, with D possibly being TRBD1 (5 bases). Germline CDR1 and CDR2: LGHNA and YNFKEQ. The CDR3 length is 15 residues. Trimming cost V 0 bases and J 7 bases, with 13 bases left between them. Here the CDR3 DNA reads TGTGCCAGCAGCCAAGAGTGGGGGGGGATGCAGCCCCAGCATTTT. It encodes CASSQEWGGMQPQHF.

The gene calls are TRBV18 and TRBJ2-2, with 8 bases that match TRBD1. The germline CDR1 and CDR2 sequences are KGHSH and LQKENI. Trimming removed 6 bases from V and 7 bases from J; junction bases left unmatched: 7. CDR3 size: 14 residues. The CDR3 loop reads CASSNRGSNGELFF. CDR3 DNA: TGTGCCAGCTCGAACAGGGGGTCGAACGGGGAGCTGTTTTTT.

V usage is TRBV19 and J usage is TRBJ2-3, with D maybe TRBD2 (6 bases). Trimming cost V 1 base and J 2 bases, with 16 bases left between them. The CDR3 loop spans 17 amino acids. Looked up from germline, CDR1 is LNHDA and CDR2 is SQIVND (reference sequence). The CDR3 spells CASSIGKGRRDTDTQYF. The CDR3 DNA sequence: TGTGCCAGTAGTATAGGAAAAGGTCGGCGGGACACAGATACGCAGTATTTT.

This clone was detected once. The V gene is TRBV7-9, the J gene TRBJ1-1, with D uncertain. The CDR3 sequence is 12 residues long. V lost 4 bases to trimming and J lost 9 bases, with 12 bases between them. The V gene's germline CDR1 is SEHNR and CDR2 FQNEAQ (reference sequence). Here the CDR3 reads CASSSGSSQAFF. The DNA for the CDR3 is TGTGCCAGCAGCTCTGGGAGTAGCCAAGCTTTCTTT.

This clone was observed once. The chain joins TRBV28 to TRBJ1-1; D is possibly TRBD1 (5 bases). Per the germline V gene, CDR1 is MDHEN and CDR2 is SYDVKM. The CDR3 has 16 amino acids. Trimming took 5 bases from V and 0 from J, leaving 16 bases between them. The CDR3 DNA sequence: TGTGCCAGCAGTGATCTAGGGGCGGGCATGAACACTGAAGCTTTCTTT. Encoded protein: CASSDLGAGMNTEAFF.

V and J are TRBV5-5 and TRBJ1-1, with D possibly being TRBD1 (5 bases). V was trimmed by 4 bases and J by 1 base, leaving 11 bases between them. CDR1 SGHKS and CDR2 YYEKEE come from the germline V gene (reference sequence). The CDR3 is 14 residues long. CDR3 sequence: CASSLGLRNTEAFF. As DNA, the CDR3 is TGTGCCAGCAGCCTGGGACTTCGGAACACTGAAGCTTTCTTT.

V is TRBV10-1 and J is TRBJ2-2; 9 nucleotides align to TRBD1. Trimming cost V 4 bases and J 6 bases; bases outside gene matches: 0. This CDR3 has 13 residues. Germline V lookup: CDR1 WNHNN, CDR2 SYGVQD (reference sequence). The CDR3 region has the DNA TGCGCCAGCAGTGGACAGGGGGCCGGGGAGCTGTTTTTT. Translated, it gives CASSGQGAGELFF.

This chain uses TRBV28 with TRBJ2-7; possibly TRBD2 for D (5 bases). The CDR3 extends over 14 amino acids. V was trimmed by 6 bases and J by 6 bases, leaving 18 bases between them. CDR1 is MDHEN, CDR2 SYDVKM, per germline. The CDR3 coding sequence is TGTGCCAGCAGACCCCCGGGGAAGGGCCCCGAGCAGTACTTC. This translates into CASRPPGKGPEQYF.

The chain carries TRBV19 and TRBJ1-1; 8 positions match TRBD1. Germline V gene sequence: CDR1 LNHDA, CDR2 SQIVND (reference sequence). With V trimmed by 3 bases and J by 6 bases, 3 bases remained unmatched. The length of the CDR3 is 13 residues. In nucleotides, the CDR3 is TGTGCCAGTAGTATCGTACAGGGGGCTGAAGCTTTCTTT. Protein product: CASSIVQGAEAFF.

This chain connects TRBV6-1 to TRBJ2-5, with TRBD1 as a possible D gene (6 bases). The CDR3 is 14 amino acids. Trimming removed 4 bases from V and 0 bases from J, with 9 bases in between. From germline, CDR1 is MNHNS and CDR2 SASEGT. The CDR3 sequence: CASSVRTDQETQYF. CDR3 bases: TGTGCCAGCAGTGTACGGACAGACCAAGAGACCCAGTACTTC.

The chain has TRBV5-6 and TRBJ1-6; D not resolved. Germline-derived CDR1 and CDR2 are SGHDT and YYEEEE. The CDR3 totals 13 residues. Deletions cut 1 base from V and 7 bases from J, with 6 bases between. CDR3 residues: CASSLWENSPLHF. CDR3 coding DNA: TGTGCCAGCAGCTTGTGGGAAAATTCACCCCTCCACTTT. The variable domain in full, completed from reference TRBV5-6 and TRBJ1-6, reads DAGVTQSPTHLIKTRGQQVTLRCSPKSGHDTVSWYQQALGQGPQFIFQYYEEEERQRGNFPDRFSGHQFPNYSSELNVNALLLGDSALYLCASSLWENSPLHFGNGTRLTVT.

The J gene is TRBJ2-7, the V gene TRBV28, with a possible D match to TRBD2 (6 bases). This CDR3 is built from 13 residues. Deletions cut 6 bases from V and 4 bases from J, with 13 bases between. CDR1 is MDHEN and CDR2 is SYDVKM in the germline V gene. CDR3 DNA sequence: TGTGCCAGCAGGGAGGGCCCTGGTTACGAGCAGTACTTC. Its translation is CASREGPGYEQYF.

This rearrangement joins TRBV2 to TRBJ1-5; possible D gene TRBD1, 6 bases. Trimming cost V 2 bases and J 9 bases, with 8 bases left between them. The CDR3 has 12 amino acids. Germline loops: CDR1 SNHLY, CDR2 FYNNEI. In DNA, the CDR3 is TGTGCCAGCAGTGAACAGGGGAGGCCCCAGCATTTT. Translated, it gives CASSEQGRPQHF.

The chain uses TRBV10-1 and TRBJ2-4; D is unresolved. This CDR3 region has 12 residues. Germline V lookup: CDR1 WNHNN, CDR2 SYGVQD (reference sequence). The V gene lost 10 bases and the J gene lost 0 bases, with 7 bases spanning the gap. The CDR3 spells CAIPVAKNIQYF. CDR3 sequence (DNA): TGCGCCATCCCCGTAGCCAAAAACATTCAGTACTTC.

The V and J genes are TRBV7-9 and TRBJ1-1; D is uncertain. The V gene lost 3 bases and the J gene lost 5 bases, with 7 bases spanning the gap. The CDR3 runs 12 residues. The germline gives CDR1 SEHNR, CDR2 FQNEAQ (reference sequence). The CDR3 region is CASSFSGTEAFF. The CDR3 DNA sequence: TGTGCCAGCAGCTTCTCGGGAACTGAAGCTTTCTTT.

The chain carries TRBV28 and TRBJ1-1; D is unclear. Per the germline V gene, CDR1 is MDHEN and CDR2 is SYDVKM. Trimming left V 3 bases short and J 9 bases short, with 14 bases between. CDR3 size: 13 residues. In DNA form, the CDR3 reads TGTGCCAGCAGTTTCGTCGACCCCCCAAAAGCTTTCTTT. Its protein is CASSFVDPPKAFF.

V gene TRBV11-2 combines with J gene TRBJ1-1; no clear D gene. Trimming stripped 1 base from V and 3 bases from J, with 9 bases between. This CDR3 contains 14 residues. Germline-derived CDR1 and CDR2 are SGHAT and FQNNGV. CDR3 bases: TGTGCCAGCAGCTTAGTCCCTGGGGACACTGAAGCTTTCTTT. Protein sequence: CASSLVPGDTEAFF.

This chain links TRBV28 with TRBJ1-6; 9 bases align to TRBD1. V lost 6 bases to trimming and J lost 10 bases; unmatched junction nucleotides: 10. CDR3 length: 15 amino acids. Germline V gene lookup returns CDR1 MDHEN and CDR2 SYDVKM. Here the CDR3 DNA reads TGTGCCAGCAGCAGACAACAGGGGGCTAAATCACCCCTCCACTTT. Translating gives CASSRQQGAKSPLHF.

This chain joins TRBV2 and TRBJ2-7; the D call may be TRBD1 or TRBD2 (5 bases each). Germline CDR1 is SNHLY and CDR2 is FYNNEI. The CDR3 spans 12 residues. V was clipped by 10 bases and J by 3 bases, with 13 bases between them. DNA of the CDR3: TGTGCCAACCGGGACCCAAACTACGAGCAGTACTTC. Amino acids: CANRDPNYEQYF.